One T cell receptor beta chain is described in this entry. This entry is derived from a study of blood T cell repertoires in COVID-19. Study-wide background: Some COVID-19 samples were acute and others convalescent; all came from the United States, Italy and Spain.

Recovered status in Cohort 3 required two negative PCRs, clearance, or symptom resolution. Clones were read by immunoSEQ multiplex PCR, and TCRdb kept only the in-frame ones, dropping some. The repertoire holds roughly 400,000 clones, with about 83% as singletons. There are 13 residues in the CDR3. Trimming took 5 bases from V and 4 from J; bases not matched to a gene: 5. Per germline, CDR1 SEHNR and CDR2 FQNEAQ (reference sequence). The receptor was derived from a woman aged 50 to 65 who had recovered from COVID-19. The J gene is TRBJ2-7, the V gene TRBV7-9; TRBD1 agrees at 7 bases. Sequencing was performed on PBMCs or T cells enriched from blood (not recorded which). As DNA, the CDR3 is TGTGCCAGCAGCCAAGGCAGGGGGTACGAGCAGTACTTC. As protein: CASSQGRGYEQYF.